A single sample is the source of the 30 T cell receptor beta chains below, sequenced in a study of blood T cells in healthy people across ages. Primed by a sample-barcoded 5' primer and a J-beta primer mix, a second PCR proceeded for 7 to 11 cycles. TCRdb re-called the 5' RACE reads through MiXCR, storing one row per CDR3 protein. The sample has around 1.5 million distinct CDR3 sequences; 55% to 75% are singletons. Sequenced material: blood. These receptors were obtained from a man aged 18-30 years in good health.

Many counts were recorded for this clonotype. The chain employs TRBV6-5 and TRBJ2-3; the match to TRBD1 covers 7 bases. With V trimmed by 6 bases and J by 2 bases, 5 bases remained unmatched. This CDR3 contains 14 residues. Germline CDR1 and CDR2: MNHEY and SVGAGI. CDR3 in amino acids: CASSRTGLTDTQYF. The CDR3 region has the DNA TGTGCCAGCAGCCGGACAGGCCTCACAGATACGCAGTATTTT.

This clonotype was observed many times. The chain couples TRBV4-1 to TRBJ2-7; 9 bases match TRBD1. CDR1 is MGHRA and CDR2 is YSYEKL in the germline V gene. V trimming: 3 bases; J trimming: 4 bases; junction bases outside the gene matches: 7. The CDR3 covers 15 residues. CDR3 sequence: CASSQTGTGTYEQYF. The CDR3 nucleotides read TGCGCCAGCAGCCAGACCGGGACAGGGACATACGAGCAGTACTTC.

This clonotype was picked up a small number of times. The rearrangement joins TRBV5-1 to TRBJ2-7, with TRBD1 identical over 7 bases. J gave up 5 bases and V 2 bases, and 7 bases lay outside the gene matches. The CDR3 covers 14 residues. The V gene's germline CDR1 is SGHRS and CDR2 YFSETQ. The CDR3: CASSLGTGDHEQYF. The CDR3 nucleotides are TGCGCCAGCAGCTTAGGAACAGGGGACCACGAGCAGTACTTC.

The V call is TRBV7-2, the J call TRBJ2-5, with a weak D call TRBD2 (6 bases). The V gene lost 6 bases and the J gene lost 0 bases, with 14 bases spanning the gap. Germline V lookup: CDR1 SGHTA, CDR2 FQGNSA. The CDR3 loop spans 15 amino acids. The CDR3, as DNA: TGTGCCAGCAGAAAAATGGCGGGGAACCAAGAGACCCAGTACTTC. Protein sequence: CASRKMAGNQETQYF.

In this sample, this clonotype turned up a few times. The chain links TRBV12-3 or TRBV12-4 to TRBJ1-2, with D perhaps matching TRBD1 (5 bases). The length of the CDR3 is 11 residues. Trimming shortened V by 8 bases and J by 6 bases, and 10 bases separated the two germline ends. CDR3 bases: TGTGCCAGCGTACAGGTCAATGGCTACACCTTC. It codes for CASVQVNGYTF.

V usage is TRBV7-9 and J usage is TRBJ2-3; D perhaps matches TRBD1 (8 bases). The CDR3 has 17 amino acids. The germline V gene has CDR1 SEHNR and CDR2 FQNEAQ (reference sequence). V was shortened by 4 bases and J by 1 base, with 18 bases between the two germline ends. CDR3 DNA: TGTGCCAGCAGCTACAGGGGGGGGCCCTACGGCACAGATACGCAGTATTTT. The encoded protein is CASSYRGGPYGTDTQYF.

CDR3 nucleotide sequence: TGTGCCAGCAGTTCGGACAGGGTGGCGAACATTCAGTACTTC. It is translated as CASSSDRVANIQYF. The rearrangement joins TRBV12-3 or TRBV12-4 to TRBJ2-4; the match to TRBD1 covers 8 bases. Trimming cost V 4 bases and J 7 bases; bases outside gene matches: 6. This CDR3 is 14 amino acids long.

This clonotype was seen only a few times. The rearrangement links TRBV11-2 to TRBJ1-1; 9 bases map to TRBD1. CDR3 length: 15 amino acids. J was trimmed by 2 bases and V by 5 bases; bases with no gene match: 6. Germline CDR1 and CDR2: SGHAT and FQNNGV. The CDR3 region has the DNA TGTGCCAGCAGCCACACAGGGGGCCTAAACACTGAAGCTTTCTTT. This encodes CASSHTGGLNTEAFF.

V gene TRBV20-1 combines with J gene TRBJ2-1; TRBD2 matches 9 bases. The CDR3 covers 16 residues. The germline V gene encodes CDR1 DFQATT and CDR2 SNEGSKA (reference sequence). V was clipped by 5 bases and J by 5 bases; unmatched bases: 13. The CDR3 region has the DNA TGCAGTGCTGGACAGAGCGGGAGGCCACTTAACAATGAGCAGTTCTTC. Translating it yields CSAGQSGRPLNNEQFF.

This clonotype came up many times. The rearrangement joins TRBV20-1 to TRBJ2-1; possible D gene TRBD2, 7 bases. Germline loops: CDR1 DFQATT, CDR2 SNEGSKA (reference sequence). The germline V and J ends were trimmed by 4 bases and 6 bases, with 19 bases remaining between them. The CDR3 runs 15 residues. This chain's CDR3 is CSATGGRGFGNEQFF. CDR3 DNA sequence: TGCAGTGCTACCGGAGGGAGGGGGTTCGGCAATGAGCAGTTCTTC.

The CDR3 DNA reads as TGTGCCAGCAGCTCACGAACGGGAAAGAACACTGAAGCTTTCTTT. This translates into CASSSRTGKNTEAFF. The rearrangement links TRBV11-1 to TRBJ1-1; no clear D gene. The V gene lost 4 bases and the J gene lost 1 base, with 13 bases spanning the gap. Germline-derived CDR1 and CDR2 are SGHAT and FQDESV (reference sequence). The CDR3 length is 15 residues.

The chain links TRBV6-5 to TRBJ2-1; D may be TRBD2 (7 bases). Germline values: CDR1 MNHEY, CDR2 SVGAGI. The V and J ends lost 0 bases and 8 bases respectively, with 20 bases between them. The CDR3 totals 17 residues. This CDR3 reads CASSYSGDEGGEDEQFF. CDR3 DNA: TGTGCCAGCAGTTACTCCGGGGATGAGGGGGGGGAGGATGAGCAGTTCTTC.

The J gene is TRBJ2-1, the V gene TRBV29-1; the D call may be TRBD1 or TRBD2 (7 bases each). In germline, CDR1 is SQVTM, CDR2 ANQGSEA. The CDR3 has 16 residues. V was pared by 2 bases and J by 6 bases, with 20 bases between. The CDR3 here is CSVELHRQGGTNEQFF. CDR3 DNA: TGCAGCGTTGAATTGCATCGGCAGGGGGGGACCAATGAGCAGTTCTTC.

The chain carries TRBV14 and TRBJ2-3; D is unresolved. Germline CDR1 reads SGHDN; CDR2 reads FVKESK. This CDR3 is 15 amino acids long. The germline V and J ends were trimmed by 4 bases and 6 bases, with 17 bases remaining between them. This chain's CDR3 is CASSPKDLGWDTQYF. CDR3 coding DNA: TGTGCCAGCAGCCCCAAGGATCTGGGTTGGGATACGCAGTATTTT. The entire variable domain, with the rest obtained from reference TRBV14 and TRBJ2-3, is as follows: EAGVTQFPSHSVIEKGQTVTLRCDPISGHDNLYWYRRVMGKEIKFLLHFVKESKQDESGMPNNRFLAERTGGTYSTLKVQPAELEDSGVYFCASSPKDLGWDTQYFGPGTRLTVL.

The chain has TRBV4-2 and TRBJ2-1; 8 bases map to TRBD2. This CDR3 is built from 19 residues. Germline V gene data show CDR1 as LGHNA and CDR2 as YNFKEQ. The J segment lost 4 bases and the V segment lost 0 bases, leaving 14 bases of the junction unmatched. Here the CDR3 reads CASSQDSRKVAGTYNEQFF. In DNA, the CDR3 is TGTGCCAGCAGCCAAGATTCAAGGAAGGTAGCGGGGACTTACAATGAGCAGTTCTTC.

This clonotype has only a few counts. CDR3 loop: CSVEVYIGGTVYGYTF. CDR3 coding DNA: TGCAGCGTTGAAGTATATATTGGAGGGACAGTCTATGGCTACACCTTC. The rearrangement links TRBV29-1 to TRBJ1-2; 7 bases are shared with TRBD1. Germline V gene data show CDR1 as SQVTM and CDR2 as ANQGSEA. Trimming removed 1 base from V and 4 bases from J; junction bases left unmatched: 12. The CDR3 sequence is 16 residues long.

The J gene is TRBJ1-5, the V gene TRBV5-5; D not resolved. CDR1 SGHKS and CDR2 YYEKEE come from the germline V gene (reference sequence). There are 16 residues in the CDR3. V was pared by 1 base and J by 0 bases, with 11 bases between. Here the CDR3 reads CASSLFDTHSNQPQHF. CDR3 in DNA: TGTGCCAGCAGCTTGTTCGACACCCATAGCAATCAGCCCCAGCATTTT.

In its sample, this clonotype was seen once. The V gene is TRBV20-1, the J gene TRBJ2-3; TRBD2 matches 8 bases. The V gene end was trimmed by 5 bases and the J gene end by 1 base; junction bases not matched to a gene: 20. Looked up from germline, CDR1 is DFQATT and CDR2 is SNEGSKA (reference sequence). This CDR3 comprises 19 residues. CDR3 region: CSAPAGAGEEEVGTDTQYF. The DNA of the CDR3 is TGCAGTGCTCCCGCGGGAGCGGGGGAAGAAGAAGTGGGCACAGATACGCAGTATTTT.

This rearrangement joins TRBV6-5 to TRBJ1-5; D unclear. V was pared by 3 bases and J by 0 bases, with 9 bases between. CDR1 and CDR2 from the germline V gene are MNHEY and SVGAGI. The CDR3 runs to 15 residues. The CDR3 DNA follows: TGTGCCAGCAGTTATGGTGCCAATAGCAATCAGCCCCAGCATTTT. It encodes CASSYGANSNQPQHF.

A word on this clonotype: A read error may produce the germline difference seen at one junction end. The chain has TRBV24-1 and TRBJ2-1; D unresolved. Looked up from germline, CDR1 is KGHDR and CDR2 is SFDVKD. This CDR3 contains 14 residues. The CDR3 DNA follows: TGTGCCACCGGTGAATCACGTGTGGGATCTGAGCAGTTCTTC. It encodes CATGESRVGSEQFF.

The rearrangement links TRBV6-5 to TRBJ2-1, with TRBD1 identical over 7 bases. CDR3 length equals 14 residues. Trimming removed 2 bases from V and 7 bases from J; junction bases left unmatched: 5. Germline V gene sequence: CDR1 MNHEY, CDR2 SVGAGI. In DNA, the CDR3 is TGTGCCAGCAGTTACGACAGGGATTGGAATGAGCAGTTCTTC. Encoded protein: CASSYDRDWNEQFF.

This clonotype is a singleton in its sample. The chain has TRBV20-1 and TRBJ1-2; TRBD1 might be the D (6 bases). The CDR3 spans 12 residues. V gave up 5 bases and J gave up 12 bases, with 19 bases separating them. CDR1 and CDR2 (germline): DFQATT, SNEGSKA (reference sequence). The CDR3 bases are TGCAGTGCTTTCCTCCCCGGGGGGGGCGACACCTTC. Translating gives CSAFLPGGGDTF.

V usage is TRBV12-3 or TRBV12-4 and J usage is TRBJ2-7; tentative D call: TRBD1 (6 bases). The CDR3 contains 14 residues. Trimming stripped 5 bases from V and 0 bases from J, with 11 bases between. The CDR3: CASSRTEDSYEQYF. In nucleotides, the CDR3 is TGTGCCAGCAGTCGGACAGAAGACTCCTACGAGCAGTACTTC.

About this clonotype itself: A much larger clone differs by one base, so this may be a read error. CDR3 in DNA: TGTGCCAGCAGCTGGTCAAGAGAGCAGTACTTC. It translates to CASSWSREQYF. The V gene is TRBV11-1, the J gene TRBJ2-5, with D unclear. CDR1 SGHAT and CDR2 FQDESV come from the germline V gene (reference sequence). The V gene lost 4 bases and the J gene lost 11 bases, with 11 bases spanning the gap. This CDR3 is built from 11 residues.

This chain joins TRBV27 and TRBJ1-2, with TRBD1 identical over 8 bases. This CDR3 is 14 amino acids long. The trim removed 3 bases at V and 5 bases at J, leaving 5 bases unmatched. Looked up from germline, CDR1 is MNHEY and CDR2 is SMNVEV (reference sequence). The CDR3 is CASSLGQAEYGYTF. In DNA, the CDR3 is TGTGCCAGCAGTTTGGGACAGGCGGAATATGGCTACACCTTC.

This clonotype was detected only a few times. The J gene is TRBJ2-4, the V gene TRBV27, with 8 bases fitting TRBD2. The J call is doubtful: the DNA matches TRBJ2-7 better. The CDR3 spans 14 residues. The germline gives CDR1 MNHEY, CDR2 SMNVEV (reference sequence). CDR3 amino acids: CASSLTPSGYEQYF. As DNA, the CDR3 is TGTGCCAGCAGTTTAACCCCTAGCGGGTACGAGCAGTACTTC.

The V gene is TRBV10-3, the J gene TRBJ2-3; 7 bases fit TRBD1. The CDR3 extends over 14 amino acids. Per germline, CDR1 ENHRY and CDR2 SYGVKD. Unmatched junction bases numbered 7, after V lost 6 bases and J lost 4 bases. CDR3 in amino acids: CAISDDREPDTQYF. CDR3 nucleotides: TGTGCCATCAGCGACGACAGGGAGCCAGATACGCAGTATTTT.

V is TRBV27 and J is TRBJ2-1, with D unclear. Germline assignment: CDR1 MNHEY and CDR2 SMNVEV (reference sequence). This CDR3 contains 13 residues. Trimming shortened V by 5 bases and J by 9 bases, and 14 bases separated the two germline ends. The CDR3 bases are TGTGCCAGCAGTCCAAACACGGAAGTTGAGCAGTTCTTC. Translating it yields CASSPNTEVEQFF.

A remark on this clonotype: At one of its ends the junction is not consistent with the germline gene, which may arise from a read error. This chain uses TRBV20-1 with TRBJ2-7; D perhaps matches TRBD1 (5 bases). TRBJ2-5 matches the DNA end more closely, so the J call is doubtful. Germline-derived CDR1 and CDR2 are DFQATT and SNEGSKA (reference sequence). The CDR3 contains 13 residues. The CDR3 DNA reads TGCAGTGCTCGAGAAAAGGGGCGAGAGACCCAGTACTTC. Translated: CSAREKGRETQYF.

In DNA, the CDR3 is TGCAGTGCTAGGGACCGACCATCACTGGGAGGCTACACCTTC. Translating it yields CSARDRPSLGGYTF. The chain is built from TRBV20-1 and TRBJ1-2; D not certain. Germline CDR1 and CDR2: DFQATT and SNEGSKA (reference sequence). V was cut by 3 bases and J by 8 bases, with 19 bases left in between. The CDR3 length is 14 residues.